The 25 T cell receptor beta chains given below trace back to one sample, sequenced in a study of cytomegalovirus exposure and HLA in healthy donors. The PCR made use of 60 Vbeta and 13 Jbeta primers. Produced via immunoSEQ multiplex PCR; TCRdb's table is partial and in-frame only. In the table there are some 130,000 clones, 74% of which are singletons. Sequencing input: PBMCs. The receptors here all came from a woman in her forties or fifties in good health and CMV-seropositive.

The chain links TRBV10-1 to TRBJ2-1, with 10 positions matching TRBD2. CDR1 is WNHNN and CDR2 is SYGVQD in the germline V gene (reference sequence). The junction had 5 bases not matched to a gene; V was cut back by 6 bases and J by 6 bases. The CDR3 has 14 residues. The CDR3 loop is CASSGLAAGNEQFF. The CDR3 DNA is TGCGCCAGCAGCGGACTAGCGGCCGGCAATGAGCAGTTCTTC.

The CDR3 DNA reads TGTGCCAGCAGCCCTGGACAGTCCCCAGGGGGCTATGGCTACACCTTC. Translated, it gives CASSPGQSPGGYGYTF. The rearrangement links TRBV14 to TRBJ1-2; TRBD1 matches at 7 bases. The V segment lost 4 bases and the J segment 4 bases; nucleotides outside the gene matches: 12. This CDR3 comprises 16 residues. The germline V gene has CDR1 SGHDN and CDR2 FVKESK.

This clone was seen at least ten times. The chain employs TRBV6-5 and TRBJ1-4; D unresolved. From germline, CDR1 is MNHEY and CDR2 SVGAGI. The CDR3 loop spans 14 amino acids. The V end was cut by 8 bases, the J end by 8 bases, with 18 bases between. The CDR3 is CASALDLRGEKLFF. DNA for the CDR3: TGTGCCAGCGCACTAGATCTCCGAGGCGAAAAACTGTTTTTT.

The chain couples TRBV6-6 to TRBJ2-5; 8 bases match TRBD2. From germline, CDR1 is MNHNY and CDR2 SVGAGI (reference sequence). The CDR3 length is 15 residues. V was pared by 7 bases and J by 1 base, with 8 bases of the junction left unmatched. The CDR3 is CASTVHTSGQETQYF. CDR3 coding DNA: TGTGCCAGCACCGTCCACACTAGCGGCCAAGAGACCCAGTACTTC.

J is TRBJ1-3 and V is TRBV5-1; D not certain. Trimming shortened V by 5 bases and J by 2 bases, and 14 bases separated the two germline ends. The germline V gene encodes CDR1 SGHRS and CDR2 YFSETQ. This CDR3 has 15 residues. CDR3 in DNA: TGCGCCAGCAGGGAGGCCCCAGCTACTGGAAACACCATATATTTT. Protein: CASREAPATGNTIYF.

The gene calls are TRBV7-8 and TRBJ2-2; 10 bases agree with TRBD2. Trimming at V came to 2 bases and at J to 1 base, leaving 1 base not matched to a gene. The length of the CDR3 is 16 residues. Germline loops: CDR1 SGHVS, CDR2 FQNEAQ. CDR3 bases: TGTGCCAGCAGCTTACGACTAGCGGGGAACACCGGGGAGCTGTTTTTT. This encodes CASSLRLAGNTGELFF.

The V and J genes are TRBV4-2 and TRBJ1-2, with 9 positions matching TRBD1. CDR3 length: 16 amino acids. Trimming removed 1 base from V and 8 bases from J; junction bases left unmatched: 11. Germline assignment: CDR1 LGHNA and CDR2 YNFKEQ. DNA for the CDR3: TGTGCCAGCAGCCAAGGGACCCGGGACAGGGCTTTCGGCTACACCTTC. Translation: CASSQGTRDRAFGYTF.

This chain links TRBV7-2 with TRBJ2-5; D not certain. The CDR3 has 13 amino acids. Trimming pared 1 base from V and 3 bases from J, leaving 6 bases between. The germline gives CDR1 SGHTA, CDR2 FQGNSA. This chain's CDR3 is CASSLVIKETQYF. The CDR3 DNA sequence: TGTGCCAGCAGCTTAGTAATTAAAGAGACCCAGTACTTC.

This clone was recorded a few times. This rearrangement joins TRBV5-1 to TRBJ1-6; 8 nucleotides agree with TRBD1. CDR3 size: 14 residues. Germline V gene data show CDR1 as SGHRS and CDR2 as YFSETQ. The V and J ends lost 4 bases and 7 bases, in that order; junction bases with no gene match: 4. The CDR3 sequence is CASSQGAGNSPLHF. The CDR3 DNA reads TGCGCCAGCAGCCAGGGGGCAGGCAATTCACCCCTCCACTTT.

The V call is TRBV7-2, the J call TRBJ2-1, with D uncertain. The CDR3 loop spans 19 amino acids. Between the trimmed V and J ends, which lost 0 bases and 5 bases, there was a span of 23 bases. Germline V CDR1 and CDR2: SGHTA, FQGNSA. The CDR3: CASSLAAIVQVGLDNEQFF. The DNA of the CDR3 is TGTGCCAGCAGCTTAGCAGCCATTGTACAAGTCGGGTTGGACAATGAGCAGTTCTTC.

The chain employs TRBV5-6 and TRBJ2-6; D not certain. V lost 1 base and J 1 base, leaving 9 bases between the germline ends. This CDR3 has 16 amino acids. CDR1 is SGHDT, CDR2 YYEEEE, per germline. In DNA, the CDR3 is TGTGCCAGCAGCTTGAACAGCTTTTCTGGGGCCAACGTCCTGACTTTC. Encoded protein: CASSLNSFSGANVLTF.

This clone came up a few times. The V call is TRBV7-2, the J call TRBJ2-5; D is perhaps TRBD2 (6 bases). The V end lost 1 base, the J end lost 4 bases, and 19 bases lay between the germline ends. There are 17 residues in the CDR3. The germline V gene encodes CDR1 SGHTA and CDR2 FQGNSA. CDR3 in DNA: TGTGCCAGCAGCTTAGATCTGGCGGGCGGGACGATAGAGACCCAGTACTTC. Protein: CASSLDLAGGTIETQYF.

This chain joins TRBV7-2 and TRBJ1-1; 7 positions agree with TRBD1. The V gene's germline CDR1 is SGHTA and CDR2 FQGNSA. J was trimmed by 6 bases and V by 6 bases; bases with no gene match: 13. The CDR3 is made up of 15 amino acids. The CDR3 protein is CASRQQQAGGPEAFF. Written as DNA, the CDR3 is TGTGCCAGCAGACAACAGCAGGCAGGGGGACCTGAAGCTTTCTTT.

The V call is TRBV19, the J call TRBJ1-5; the match to TRBD1 covers 9 bases. The CDR3 contains 16 residues. Trimming removed 5 bases from V and 2 bases from J; junction bases left unmatched: 7. Looked up from germline, CDR1 is LNHDA and CDR2 is SQIVND (reference sequence). The CDR3 region has the DNA TGTGCCAGTAGTGCACAGGGGGCGCGGGGCAATCAGCCCCAGCATTTT. It is translated as CASSAQGARGNQPQHF.

This clone was counted a few times. The chain recombines TRBV29-1 with TRBJ2-5; D may be TRBD1 (5 bases). From germline, CDR1 is SQVTM and CDR2 ANQGSEA. The CDR3 totals 12 residues. V lost 7 bases to trimming and J lost 5 bases, with 14 bases between them. The CDR3 nucleotides are TGCAGCGCCAGGGCCCGGGCGGAGACCCAGTACTTC. It encodes CSARARAETQYF.

This chain uses TRBV4-2 with TRBJ1-1, with D possibly matching TRBD1 (5 bases). The CDR3 consists of 14 residues. Germline V CDR1 and CDR2: LGHNA, YNFKEQ. Trimming left V 4 bases short and J 5 bases short, with 14 bases between. In DNA, the CDR3 is TGTGCCAGCAGCCCCTATTCAGGGAAAACTGAAGCTTTCTTT. It is translated as CASSPYSGKTEAFF.

J is TRBJ2-7 and V is TRBV5-1, with D unclear. This CDR3 comprises 14 residues. V was shortened by 1 base and J by 9 bases, with 17 bases between the two germline ends. Germline lookup yields CDR1 SGHRS and CDR2 YFSETQ. CDR3 sequence reads: CASSLTEQPVGQYF. As DNA, the CDR3 is TGCGCCAGCAGCTTGACCGAACAGCCGGTGGGGCAGTACTTC.

V is TRBV7-2 and J is TRBJ2-3; possibly TRBD2 for D (5 bases). The V and J ends lost 3 bases and 0 bases respectively, with 7 bases between them. The CDR3 is 14 residues long. Per the germline V gene, CDR1 is SGHTA and CDR2 is FQGNSA. CDR3 nucleotides: TGTGCCAGCAGCTTTGGGGAGAGCACAGATACGCAGTATTTT. Its protein is CASSFGESTDTQYF.

The rearrangement uses TRBV27 and TRBJ2-5; 7 nucleotides line up with TRBD2. Germline V gene data show CDR1 as MNHEY and CDR2 as SMNVEV (reference sequence). This CDR3 comprises 14 residues. Losses at the gene ends were 4 bases for V and 0 bases for J; bases not matched to a gene: 2. The CDR3 nucleotides are TGTGCCAGCAGTTGGGGGGGAAACCAAGAGACCCAGTACTTC. This gives the protein CASSWGGNQETQYF.

This clone has only one observation. The gene calls are TRBV5-1 and TRBJ1-2; D is possibly TRBD1 (5 bases). CDR1 and CDR2 (germline): SGHRS, YFSETQ. V lost 2 bases to trimming and J lost 6 bases, with 23 bases between them. The CDR3 covers 17 residues. CDR3 sequence reads: CASSFLELASGKDGYTF. DNA for the CDR3: TGCGCCAGCAGCTTCTTGGAGTTAGCATCAGGGAAGGATGGCTACACCTTC.

The chain is built from TRBV7-2 and TRBJ2-1, with TRBD2 as a possible D gene (5 bases). V lost 5 bases, J lost 3 bases, and 14 bases lay in between. The CDR3 is made up of 15 amino acids. The V gene's germline CDR1 is SGHTA and CDR2 FQGNSA. The CDR3 DNA reads as TGTGCCAGCAGCCCAGCATCTCGGGACTACAATGAGCAGTTCTTC. It yields the protein CASSPASRDYNEQFF.

This chain links TRBV7-9 with TRBJ1-1; the match to TRBD1 covers 9 bases. This CDR3 region has 14 residues. Looked up from germline, CDR1 is SEHNR and CDR2 is FQNEAQ (reference sequence). V trimming: 5 bases; J trimming: 7 bases; junction bases outside the gene matches: 8. The CDR3 reads CASSANRGRGEAFF. CDR3 sequence (DNA): TGTGCCAGCAGCGCAAACAGGGGGCGAGGTGAAGCTTTCTTT.

The CDR3 DNA reads TGTGCCAGTAGTTTCGGAGGGACAGGAACGGGCTACGAGCAGTACTTC. This translates into CASSFGGTGTGYEQYF. The chain links TRBV19 to TRBJ2-7; 8 bases fit TRBD1. In germline, CDR1 is LNHDA, CDR2 SQIVND (reference sequence). This CDR3 is built from 16 residues. J was trimmed by 3 bases and V by 5 bases; bases with no gene match: 12. Full variable domain (outside the CDR3, taken from reference TRBV19 and TRBJ2-7): DGGITQSPKYLFRKEGQNVTLSCEQNLNHDAMYWYRQDPGQGLRLIYYSQIVNDFQKGDIAEGYSVSREKKESFPLTVTSAQKNPTAFYLCASSFGGTGTGYEQYFGPGTRLTVT.

This rearrangement joins TRBV7-2 to TRBJ2-6; a possible D gene is TRBD2 (6 bases). The CDR3 is 19 residues long. With 4 bases removed from V and 2 bases from J, the gap between germline ends came to 21 bases. Germline assignment: CDR1 SGHTA and CDR2 FQGNSA. This CDR3 is CASSWRGAGKETGANVLTF. CDR3 bases: TGTGCCAGCAGCTGGCGCGGGGCAGGGAAAGAAACTGGGGCCAACGTCCTGACTTTC.

The chain combines TRBV5-1 with TRBJ2-5, with D maybe TRBD2 (6 bases). The CDR3 contains 14 residues. V was shortened by 3 bases and J by 5 bases, with 14 bases between the two germline ends. The germline gives CDR1 SGHRS, CDR2 YFSETQ. CDR3 in amino acids: CASSSGGSEETQYF. For the CDR3, the DNA is TGCGCCAGCAGCTCTGGGGGGTCAGAGGAGACCCAGTACTTC.